This TCR beta chain comes out of a study of metastatic and nonmetastatic thyroid tumors. This clone qualifies as medium-sized. The CDR3 sequence is 15 residues long. Germline assignment: CDR1 DFQATT and CDR2 SNEGSKA (reference sequence). Trimming removed 3 bases from V and 6 bases from J; junction bases left unmatched: 9. Ahead of thyroid surgery, no patient had received treatment of any kind. TCRdb recomputed clones from the PCR reads via MiXCR. The profile covers around 15,000 clones, with 30% to 40% appearing a single time and over 10% taken by the ten largest. The V and J genes are TRBV20-1 and TRBJ2-5; 11 bases fit TRBD1. The TCR comes from a male donor with papillary thyroid cancer or a benign thyroid nodule (not recorded which). Some clones in this sample may be carry-over from other donors' samples. Sequencing used tumor tissue. The CDR3 nucleotides are TGCAGTGCTAGTAACCGGGACAGGGGGACAAAGACCCAGTACTTC. Residues: CSASNRDRGTKTQYF.